This TCR beta chain was recorded in a study of blood T cell repertoires in COVID-19. Losses at the gene ends were 9 bases for V and 2 bases for J; bases not matched to a gene: 5. CDR1 and CDR2 (germline): LNHDA, SQIVND (reference sequence). The CDR3 is 13 residues long. Sequencing used immunoSEQ multiplex PCR; TCRdb keeps in-frame clones, though not all of them. The table has about 130,000 clones, about 88% seen once. The clonotype originates from a woman of 80 years or more with acute or convalescent COVID-19. This chain uses TRBV19 with TRBJ2-7, with TRBD1 matching 9 bases. Sequenced material: peripheral blood. Here the CDR3 DNA reads TGTGCCAGCGGACAGGGGCGAACCTACGAGCAGTACTTC. The encoded protein is CASGQGRTYEQYF.